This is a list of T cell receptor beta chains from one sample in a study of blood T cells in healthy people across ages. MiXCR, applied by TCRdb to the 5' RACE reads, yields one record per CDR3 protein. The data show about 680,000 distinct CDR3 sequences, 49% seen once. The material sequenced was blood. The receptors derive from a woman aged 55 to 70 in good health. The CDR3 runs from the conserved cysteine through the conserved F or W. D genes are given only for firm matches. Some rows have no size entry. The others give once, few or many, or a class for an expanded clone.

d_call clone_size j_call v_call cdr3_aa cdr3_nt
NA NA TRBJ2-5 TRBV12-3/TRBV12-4 CASSPLQGSDNEQYF TGTGCCAGCAGCCCACTCCAGGGATCGGACAATGAGCAGTACTTC
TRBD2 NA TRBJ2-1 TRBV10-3 CAISEWQREGTNNEQFF TGTGCCATCAGTGAGTGGCAGCGGGAAGGTACGAACAATGAGCAGTTCTTC
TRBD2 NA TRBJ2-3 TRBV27 CVSGGRPSTDTQYF TGTGTCAGCGGGGGAAGGCCTAGCACAGATACGCAGTATTTT
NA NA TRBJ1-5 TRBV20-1 CSARDRQGHPQHF TGCAGTGCTAGAGATCGGCAGGGGCACCCCCAGCATTTT
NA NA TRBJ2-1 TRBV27 CASRALRDRNEQFF TGTGCCAGCAGGGCTTTGCGGGACAGAAATGAGCAGTTCTTC
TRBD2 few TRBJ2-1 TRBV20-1 CSAGSGRAYNEQFF TGCAGTGCCGGAAGCGGGAGGGCCTACAATGAGCAGTTCTTC
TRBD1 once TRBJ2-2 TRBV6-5 CASSSLVGQENTGELFF TGTGCCAGCAGTTCCTTGGTGGGACAGGAGAACACCGGGGAGCTGTTTTTT
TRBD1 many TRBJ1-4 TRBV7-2 CASSLRTGAGVNEKLFF TGTGCCAGCAGCTTACGCACAGGGGCAGGGGTTAATGAAAAACTGTTTTTT
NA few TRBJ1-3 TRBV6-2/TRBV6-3 CASSWTEYSGNTIYF TGTGCCAGCAGTTGGACGGAATACTCTGGAAACACCATATATTTT
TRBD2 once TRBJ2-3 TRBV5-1 CASSPGVASGVLDTQYF TGCGCCAGCAGCCCTGGAGTTGCTAGCGGGGTGCTAGATACGCAGTATTTT
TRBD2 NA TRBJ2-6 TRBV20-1 CSARPPGGRAGANVLTF TGCAGTGCTAGACCACCGGGGGGAAGGGCTGGGGCCAACGTCCTGACTTTC
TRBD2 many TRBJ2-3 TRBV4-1 CASSQVPPFGLAGYLDTQYF TGCGCCAGCAGCCAAGTTCCGCCGTTCGGGCTAGCGGGATATTTGGATACGCAGTATTTT
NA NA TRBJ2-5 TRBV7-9 CASSPQGLGHNEQYF TGTGCCAGCAGCCCACAGGGTTTGGGACACAATGAGCAGTACTTC
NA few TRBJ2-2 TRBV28 CASSLQGPGTGELFF TGTGCCAGCAGTTTACAGGGGCCGGGCACCGGGGAGCTGTTTTTT
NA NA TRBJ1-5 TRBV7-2 CVSSSQHYQPQHF TGTGTCAGCAGTTCACAGCATTATCAGCCCCAGCATTTT
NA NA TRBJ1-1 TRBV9 CASSVEPGRATEAFF TGTGCCAGCAGCGTAGAGCCGGGGAGGGCCACTGAAGCTTTCTTT
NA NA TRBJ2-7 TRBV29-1 CSVGLALGLNNEQYF TGCAGCGTTGGTTTGGCTTTGGGATTGAACAATGAGCAGTACTTC
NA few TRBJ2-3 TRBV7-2 CASRLGRLGDTQYF TGTGCCAGCAGGCTCGGCCGATTGGGAGATACGCAGTATTTT
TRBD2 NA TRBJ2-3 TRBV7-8 CASSVPSGRQDTQYF TGTGCCAGCAGCGTACCTAGCGGGAGACAAGATACGCAGTATTTT
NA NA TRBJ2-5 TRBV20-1 CSARIWGGETQYF TGCAGTGCTAGAATCTGGGGCGGGGAGACCCAGTACTTC
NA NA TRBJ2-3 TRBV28 CASSYLGESTDTQYF TGTGCCAGCAGTTATCTGGGAGAGAGCACAGATACGCAGTATTTT
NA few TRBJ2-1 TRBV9 CASSWGQGFYNEQFF TGTGCCAGCAGTTGGGGCCAGGGCTTCTACAATGAGCAGTTCTTC
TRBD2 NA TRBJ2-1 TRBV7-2 CASSPFGAGGPNEQFF TGTGCCAGCAGCCCGTTCGGAGCGGGAGGGCCCAATGAGCAGTTCTTC
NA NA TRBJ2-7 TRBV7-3 CASNLMGESYEQYF TGTGCCAGCAACTTAATGGGGGAATCCTACGAGCAGTACTTC
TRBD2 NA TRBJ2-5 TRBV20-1 CSAREGAGGVKTQYF TGCAGTGCTAGAGAAGGAGCGGGAGGGGTAAAGACCCAGTACTTC
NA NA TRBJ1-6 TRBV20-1 CSAIGGESPLHF TGCAGTGCTATAGGAGGGGAATCACCCCTCCACTTT
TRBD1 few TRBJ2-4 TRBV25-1 CASSGPRQGAYIQYF TGTGCCAGCAGTGGCCCCCGGCAGGGGGCATACATTCAGTACTTC
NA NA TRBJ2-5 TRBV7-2 CASSFGGAAETQYF TGTGCCAGCAGCTTTGGGGGAGCGGCGGAGACCCAGTACTTC
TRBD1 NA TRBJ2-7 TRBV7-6 CASADRGSLPYEQYF TGTGCCAGCGCCGACAGGGGTTCTTTACCCTACGAGCAGTACTTC
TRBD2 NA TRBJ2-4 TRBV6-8 CASSYGTSVAKNIQYF TGTGCCAGCAGTTACGGTACTAGCGTAGCCAAAAACATTCAGTACTTC
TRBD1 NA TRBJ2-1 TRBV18 CASSRSRGLNEQFF TGTGCCAGCTCACGTTCGAGGGGGCTCAATGAGCAGTTCTTC
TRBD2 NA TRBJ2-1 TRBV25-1 CASSEKALAEWLYNEQFF TGTGCCAGCAGTGAAAAAGCGCTAGCGGAATGGCTATACAATGAGCAGTTCTTC
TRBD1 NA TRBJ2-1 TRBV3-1 CASSQGTGDTFF TGTGCCAGCAGCCAAGGGACAGGGGATACGTTCTTC
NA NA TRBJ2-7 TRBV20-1 CSARASRDYNEQYF TGCAGTGCTAGAGCTAGCAGAGACTACAATGAGCAGTACTTC
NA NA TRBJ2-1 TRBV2 CASTGESYNEQFF TGTGCCAGCACCGGGGAGTCCTACAATGAGCAGTTCTTC
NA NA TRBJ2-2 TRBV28 CASSPSRGTGELFF TGTGCCAGCAGTCCCTCGAGGGGGACCGGGGAGCTGTTTTTT
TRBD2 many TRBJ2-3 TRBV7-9 CASSRRTSGTDTQYF TGTGCCAGCAGTAGAAGGACTAGCGGCACAGATACGCAGTATTTT
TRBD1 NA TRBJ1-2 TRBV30 CAWSVRTGGIYGYTF TGTGCCTGGAGTGTACGGACAGGGGGTATCTATGGCTACACCTTC
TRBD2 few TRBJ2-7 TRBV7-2 CASSLSGSSTYEQYF TGTGCCAGCAGCTTAAGCGGGAGTTCCACCTACGAGCAGTACTTC
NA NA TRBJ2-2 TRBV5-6 CASSSDPDHTGELFF TGTGCCAGCAGCTCGGATCCAGATCACACCGGGGAGCTGTTTTTT
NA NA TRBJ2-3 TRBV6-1 CASSSPTVGTDTQYF TGTGCCAGCAGTTCCCCGACGGTGGGCACAGATACGCAGTATTTT
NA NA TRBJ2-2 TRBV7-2 CASSLIRSMNTGELFF TGTGCCAGCAGCTTGATTAGGAGTATGAACACCGGGGAGCTGTTTTTT
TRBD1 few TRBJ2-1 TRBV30 CAWSSQGVRQFF TGTGCCTGGAGTTCACAGGGGGTGCGGCAGTTCTTC
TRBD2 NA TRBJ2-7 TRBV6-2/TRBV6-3 CASTKERDSYEQYF TGTGCCAGCACCAAAGAGCGGGACTCCTACGAGCAGTACTTC
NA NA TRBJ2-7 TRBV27 CASSYAGGLTGEQYF TGTGCCAGCAGTTATGCGGGTGGCCTCACGGGGGAGCAGTACTTC
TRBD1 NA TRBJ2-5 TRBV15 CATFPPSADRVVETQYF TGTGCCACCTTTCCCCCCAGTGCGGACAGGGTAGTAGAGACCCAGTACTTC
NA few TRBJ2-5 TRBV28 CASSLLSVDKGETQYF TGTGCCAGCAGTTTACTCTCCGTCGACAAGGGGGAGACCCAGTACTTC
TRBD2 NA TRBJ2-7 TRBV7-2 CASSRRESEQYF TGTGCCAGCAGCCGGCGGGAGAGCGAGCAGTACTTC
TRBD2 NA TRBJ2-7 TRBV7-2 CASSASGNAYEQYF TGTGCCAGCAGCGCGAGCGGGAACGCCTACGAGCAGTACTTC
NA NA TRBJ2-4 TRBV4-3 CASSQTGTVKNIQYF TGCGCCAGCAGCCAAACCGGGACGGTAAAAAACATTCAGTACTTC
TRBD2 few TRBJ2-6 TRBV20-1 CSARGGLAGFSSGANVLTF TGCAGTGCTAGAGGGGGACTAGCGGGTTTTAGCTCTGGGGCCAACGTCCTGACTTTC
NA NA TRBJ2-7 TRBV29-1 CGVEGTRGKSEQYF TGCGGCGTTGAGGGGACTCGAGGGAAGTCCGAGCAGTACTTC
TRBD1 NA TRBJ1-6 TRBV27 CASSSDRGSPLHF TGTGCCAGCAGTTCCGACAGGGGATCACCCCTCCACTTT
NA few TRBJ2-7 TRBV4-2 CASSHQDSYEQYF TGTGCCAGCAGCCATCAGGACTCCTACGAGCAGTACTTC
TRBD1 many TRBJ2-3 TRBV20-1 CSARKGTGGTDTQYF TGCAGTGCTAGAAAGGGAACAGGGGGCACAGATACGCAGTATTTT
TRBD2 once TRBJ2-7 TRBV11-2 CASSPTGTSVGEQYF TGTGCCAGCAGCCCAACCGGGACTAGCGTTGGCGAGCAGTACTTC
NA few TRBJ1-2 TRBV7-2 CASSSYGTYGYTF TGTGCCAGCAGCTCGTACGGGACCTATGGCTACACCTTC